Here is one TCR beta chain with its context. Its antigen is not identified. Treatment was busulfan-fludarabine conditioning, a marrow graft, and cyclophosphamide on days +3 and +4. The method was immunoSEQ multiplex PCR; TCRdb's version includes in-frame clones alone and lacks a portion of them. The sample contains roughly 19,000 clones, 74% of which appear only once. The CDR3 has 19 residues. CDR1 SGHAT and CDR2 FQNNGV come from the germline V gene. V lost 5 bases, J lost 0 bases, and 13 bases stayed unmatched. The data stem from a study of T cells after posttransplantation cyclophosphamide. Study-level results: Recipient CMV seropositivity and CMV reactivation strongly tracked TRB clonality. Skin or GI-infiltrating T cells shared few TRB sequences with blood. Later post-transplant blood repertoires were often dominated by donor CD8+ memory clones.

Sequenced material: PBMCs, taken after an allogeneic stem cell transplant with post-transplant cyclophosphamide. The chain combines TRBV11-2 with TRBJ2-2; 9 positions match TRBD2. The TCR comes from a male patient between 25 and 40 years old who received an allogeneic stem cell transplant from a related donor, was CMV-positive, and had acute GVHD only. Some T cells may be transferred from the graft donor. The CDR3 bases are TGTGCCAGCAGCCCAGGGACTAGCAAGATCCTTCCGAACACCGGGGAGCTGTTTTTT. Translating gives CASSPGTSKILPNTGELFF.